The sequence of this T cell receptor (beta chain) was determined in a study of beta chain features in type 1 diabetes. Regarding the study as a whole: A potential influence of HLA type upon TCRB rearrangement remained unresolved herein.

As concerns this clone: Its antigen is as yet unknown.

CDR3 length: 13 residues. Germline V gene data show CDR1 as KGHSH and CDR2 as LQKENI. V lost 3 bases to trimming and J lost 2 bases, with 6 bases between them. The sequenced template was cDNA made from the entire isolated RNA. Some clones are missing from TCRdb's copy, which holds only in-frame ones; the method was immunoSEQ multiplex PCR. This sample yields 200,000 to 250,000 clones, of which roughly 13% are seen a single time; about 0.026% belongs to the top ten. Source material: naive CD4+ T cells from blood. The chain recombines TRBV18 with TRBJ2-3; no clear D gene. This receptor was obtained from a woman in her forties in good health. The CDR3 DNA reads as TGTGCCAGCTCACCGTATAACACAGATACGCAGTATTTT. This codes for CASSPYNTDTQYF.